The table lists the clone carrying this T cell receptor (beta chain) with many counts. The data belong to a study of regulatory T cells in long-lasting Graves disease. Specified time point: newly diagnosed GD, antithyroid drugs for less than 3 months. The TCR library was prepared using RNA isolated from PBMCs. It was an endocrinology department in Xi'an, China, that provided the patients. Investigators prepared the TCR beta libraries by applying iRepertoire HTBI primers and Arm-PCR of CDR3 regions. MiXCR, run by TCRdb on the multiplex PCR reads, gives a single entry per CDR3 protein. Among 350,000 to 400,000 distinct CDR3 sequences listed, around 15% were seen once. CDR3 length equals 14 residues. Germline CDR1 reads DFQATT; CDR2 reads SNEGSKA (reference sequence). Trimming removed 0 bases at V and 8 bases at J, with 16 bases between.

The source material was peripheral blood mononuclear cells (PBMCs), sampled at new diagnosis, from a patient treated with antithyroid drugs. This chain joins TRBV20-1 and TRBJ1-1; possible D gene TRBD1, 5 bases. This clonotype originated in a female donor with Graves disease. The CDR3 spells CSARDYAGSFEAFF. CDR3 DNA: TGCAGTGCTAGAGATTACGCAGGGTCGTTCGAAGCTTTCTTT.